Below are 24 T cell receptor beta chains sequenced from a single sample in a study of T cells in women clearing cervical HPV infection. Clones were sequenced by immunoSEQ multiplex PCR, and TCRdb holds only the in-frame ones, with some missing. This table lists under 50,000 clones. Sample: blood buffy coat. Receptors originate from a woman between 18 and 70 years old with a cervical HPV16 infection that either progressed to CIN3+ or cleared (not recorded which).

Notes on this clone: Read coverage stops 3 residues before the CDR3 terminus; the germline J gene supplies the remainder. The rearrangement uses TRBV28 and TRBJ2-6; 7 positions match TRBD1. CDR1 MDHEN and CDR2 SYDVKM come from the germline V gene. V shed 3 bases, J shed 0 bases, and the junction held 14 bases outside the gene matches. The CDR3 consists of 20 residues. CDR3 amino acids: CASSLLLGDSFTSGANVLTF. CDR3 DNA, as far as it was read: TGTGCCAGCAGTTTGCTATTGGGGGACAGCTTCACCTCTGGGGCCAACGTC.

Concerning this clone itself: The CDR3 end lies 3 residues beyond the end of the read and is filled in from the germline J gene. The J gene is TRBJ1-5, the V gene TRBV29-1; 7 bases are shared with TRBD1. This CDR3 is 15 amino acids long. V gave up 4 bases and J gave up 3 bases; unmatched junction bases: 9. Per germline, CDR1 SQVTM and CDR2 ANQGSEA. The CDR3 region is CSVAHSTGINQPQHF. The sequenced CDR3 bases are TGCAGCGTTGCGCACTCGACAGGGATCAATCAGCCC.

For this clone: Read sequence stops 3 residues before the CDR3 end, and the germline J gene provides the missing end. The chain employs TRBV5-1 and TRBJ2-7, with a weak D call TRBD2 (5 bases). This CDR3 contains 15 residues. The V end was cut by 4 bases, the J end by 2 bases, with 16 bases between. Germline V lookup: CDR1 SGHRS, CDR2 YFSETQ. CDR3 amino acids: CASSAKTAGPYEQYF. The covered CDR3 bases are TGCGCCAGCAGCGCTAAAACGGCGGGCCCCTACGAG.

For this clone: The CDR3 is cut off 3 residues early in the read; its end comes from the germline J gene. The V call is TRBV19, the J call TRBJ1-2, with TRBD1 matching 7 bases. CDR3 size: 12 residues. The V gene end was trimmed by 5 bases and the J gene end by 7 bases; junction bases not matched to a gene: 4. Germline V gene lookup returns CDR1 LNHDA and CDR2 SQIVND (reference sequence). The CDR3 bases that were read are TGTGCCAGTAGTCTTACAGGGGTTGGC. It yields the protein CASSLTGVG. The full-length CDR3 reads as CASSLTGVGYTF. Variable domain in full (rest from reference TRBV19 and TRBJ1-2): DGGITQSPKYLFRKEGQNVTLSCEQNLNHDAMYWYRQDPGQGLRLIYYSQIVNDFQKGDIAEGYSVSREKKESFPLTVTSAQKNPTAFYLCASSLTGVGYTFGSGTRLTVV.

In regard to this clone: The missing CDR3 end, 3 residues past where the read stops, is filled in from the germline J gene. The rearrangement joins TRBV6-1 to TRBJ2-7; D not resolved. The germline V gene has CDR1 MNHNS and CDR2 SASEGT. This CDR3 is built from 12 residues. Trimming removed 2 bases at V and 4 bases at J, with 6 bases between. The CDR3 DNA, read in part, is TGTGCCAGCAGTGAAACAGTTTACGAG. Translated: CASSETVYE. The full CDR3 is CASSETVYEQYF.

Of note for this clone: Sequencing ends 3 residues short of the CDR3 end; the germline J gene provides the rest. The chain joins TRBV20-1 to TRBJ1-2; TRBD1 agrees at 7 bases. Germline V gene lookup returns CDR1 DFQATT and CDR2 SNEGSKA (reference sequence). The CDR3 contains 15 residues. With 2 bases clipped from V and 5 bases from J, the junction kept 11 bases outside the gene matches. The CDR3 here is CSARRVPGTEYGYTF. Incomplete CDR3 DNA: TGCAGTGCTAGAAGGGTCCCAGGGACAGAGTATGGC.

Concerning this clone itself: Read data end 3 residues before the CDR3 end; the end is taken from the germline J gene. This rearrangement joins TRBV20-1 to TRBJ2-2; 11 bases are shared with TRBD1. This CDR3 spans 18 amino acids. CDR1 DFQATT and CDR2 SNEGSKA come from the germline V gene (reference sequence). CDR3 DNA, as far as it was read: TGCAGTGCAGATACCGGGACAGGGGGAGCCTCTGGGGCCAACGTG. Amino acids: CSADTGTGGASGANV. The entire CDR3 reads CSADTGTGGASGANVLFF.

Concerning this clone: The DNA ends 3 residues before the CDR3 does, and the rest of the CDR3 is filled in from the germline J gene. The chain links TRBV7-9 to TRBJ1-2; D remains unclear. The V gene's germline CDR1 is SEHNR and CDR2 FQNEAQ (reference sequence). CDR3 length: 13 residues. CDR3 residues: CASSLEAGGIYTF. The sequenced CDR3 bases are TGTGCCAGCAGCTTAGAGGCGGGAGGCATC.

Comment on this clone: The sequence runs out 3 residues before the end of the CDR3; the remainder is reconstructed from the germline J gene. V usage is TRBV28 and J usage is TRBJ1-5, with D unresolved. The CDR3 spans 13 residues. CDR1 is MDHEN, CDR2 SYDVKM, per germline. Deletions cut 1 base from V and 5 bases from J, with 6 bases between. CDR3 DNA (partial): TGTGCCAGCAGTTTATACGGGTATCAGCCC. Translating gives CASSLYGYQP. The complete CDR3 sequence is CASSLYGYQPQHF.

With regard to this clone: With the read ending 3 residues before the CDR3 end, the germline J gene is used to fill in that end. This chain uses TRBV19 with TRBJ1-1; possible D gene TRBD1, 6 bases. Looked up from germline, CDR1 is LNHDA and CDR2 is SQIVND (reference sequence). The V gene lost 8 bases and the J gene lost 5 bases, with 18 bases spanning the gap. The CDR3 runs 14 residues. Partial CDR3 DNA: TGTGCCAGTGTTCCATCGGTTACAGGGACTGAA. Translated, it gives CASVPSVTGTE. The whole CDR3 region reads CASVPSVTGTEAFF.

Regarding this clone: The read comes to an end 3 residues before the CDR3 does, leaving the germline J gene to fill in the end. The chain couples TRBV19 to TRBJ1-1; D call uncertain. The germline V and J ends were trimmed by 2 bases and 0 bases, with 13 bases remaining between them. The germline CDR1 and CDR2 sequences are LNHDA and SQIVND (reference sequence). CDR3 length: 16 residues. The sequenced part of the CDR3 DNA is TGTGCCAGTAGTATACCAAGGGCTAGCATGAACACTGAA. Encoded protein: CASSIPRASMNTE. The complete CDR3 protein is CASSIPRASMNTEAFF.

Concerning this clone itself: The read ends 3 residues before the CDR3 terminus; that terminus is restored from the germline J gene. The V and J genes are TRBV7-9 and TRBJ2-3, with TRBD1 as a possible D gene (5 bases). This CDR3 has 14 residues. Per germline, CDR1 SEHNR and CDR2 FQNEAQ (reference sequence). The sequenced CDR3 bases are TGTGCCAGCAGCTTAGGGGGCTACATGGAGACG. This translates into CASSLGGYMET. The CDR3 reads in full as CASSLGGYMETQYF.

On this clone itself: Coverage ceases 3 residues before the CDR3 finishes, and the germline J gene fills in the end. This chain links TRBV3-1 (or the pseudogene TRBV3-2) with TRBJ2-7; unclear D gene. Germline V gene lookup returns CDR1 LGHDT and CDR2 YNNKEL (reference sequence). The CDR3 contains 13 residues. Trimming shortened V by 7 bases and J by 0 bases, and 10 bases separated the two germline ends. The chain's CDR3 is CASTQSGSYEQYF. Partial CDR3 DNA: TGTGCCAGCACCCAGTCAGGCTCCTACGAG.

For this clone: The read terminates 3 residues ahead of where the CDR3 ends, so the germline J gene completes it. The chain carries TRBV20-1 and TRBJ2-4; 12 bases match TRBD2. The CDR3 has 15 amino acids. Unmatched junction bases numbered 4, after V lost 6 bases and J lost 1 base. Germline V gives CDR1 DFQATT, CDR2 SNEGSKA (reference sequence). CDR3: CSAHLAGGAKNIQYF. The sequenced CDR3 bases are TGCAGTGCACACCTAGCGGGAGGGGCCAAAAACATT.

Comments on this clone: The read ends 3 residues early relative to the CDR3; the germline J gene fills the gap. J is TRBJ1-5 and V is TRBV18; D not resolved. This CDR3 has 15 residues. The V gene lost 3 bases and the J gene lost 2 bases, with 11 bases spanning the gap. CDR1 is KGHSH, CDR2 LQKENI, per germline. The CDR3 sequence: CASSPLDGGNQPQHF. The CDR3 DNA, read in part, is TGTGCCAGCTCACCCCTCGACGGGGGCAATCAGCCC. Variable domain in full (rest from reference TRBV18 and TRBJ1-5): NAGVMQNPRHLVRRRGQEARLRCSPMKGHSHVYWYRQLPEEGLKFMVYLQKENIIDESGMPKERFSAEFPKEGPSILRIQQVVRGDSAAYFCASSPLDGGNQPQHFGDGTRLSIL.

With respect to this clone: Sequencing ends 3 residues short of the CDR3 end; the germline J gene provides the rest. This rearrangement joins TRBV20-1 to TRBJ1-6, with D tentatively TRBD1 (5 bases). The germline V gene encodes CDR1 DFQATT and CDR2 SNEGSKA (reference sequence). The CDR3 is 15 residues long. Trimming took 0 bases from V and 7 from J, leaving 13 bases between them. The CDR3 loop reads CSARDGGYGNSPLHF. The CDR3 bases that were read are TGCAGTGCTAGAGATGGGGGGTACGGGAATTCACCC.

As to this clone: Read coverage stops 3 residues before the CDR3 terminus; the germline J gene supplies the remainder. The V and J genes are TRBV29-1 and TRBJ1-1; D perhaps matches TRBD1 (6 bases). Germline values: CDR1 SQVTM, CDR2 ANQGSEA. The CDR3 covers 14 residues. The part of the CDR3 DNA that was read is TGCAGCGTCACTCAAACACACCAGGGGACCGAA. Translating it yields CSVTQTHQGTE. The entire CDR3 sequence reads CSVTQTHQGTEAFF.

As concerns this clone: The CDR3 is cut off 3 residues early in the read; its end comes from the germline J gene. The chain combines TRBV30 with TRBJ1-1; unclear D gene. The CDR3 covers 12 residues. The germline CDR1 and CDR2 sequences are GTSNPN and SVGIG (reference sequence). V was cut by 8 bases and J by 0 bases, with 10 bases left in between. CDR3 amino acids: CAVRALNTEAFF. CDR3 bases read: TGTGCCGTTCGAGCATTGAACACTGAA.

The CDR3 loop is CASRLGGGRAYEQYF. The sequenced part of the CDR3 DNA is TGTGCCAGCAGGTTGGGCGGCGGGAGGGCCTACGAG. The V gene is TRBV11-2, the J gene TRBJ2-7; 9 bases match TRBD2. The read finishes 3 residues shy of the CDR3 end, and the germline J gene is used to complete it. Germline V gives CDR1 SGHAT, CDR2 FQNNGV. V lost 6 bases and J lost 2; bases outside the gene matches: 8. This CDR3 contains 15 residues.

Points on this clone: The read falls 3 residues short of the CDR3 end, and the missing part is taken from the germline J gene. This chain uses TRBV2 with TRBJ2-2; TRBD2 is a possible D gene (5 bases). Germline V gives CDR1 SNHLY, CDR2 FYNNEI. The CDR3 totals 13 residues. The part of the CDR3 DNA that was read is TGTGCCAGCAGTGAGGCTAGCTCCTTACGG. Its translation is CASSEASSLR. The whole CDR3 is CASSEASSLRLFF.

On this clone itself: The observed sequence ends 3 residues before the CDR3 terminus, with the missing tail filled in from the germline J gene. V usage is TRBV2 and J usage is TRBJ2-7; 11 nucleotides match TRBD2. Germline loops: CDR1 SNHLY, CDR2 FYNNEI. The CDR3 has 13 residues. J was trimmed by 4 bases and V by 6 bases; bases with no gene match: 2. This CDR3 reads CASRTSGVYEQYF. Incomplete CDR3 DNA: TGTGCCAGCAGGACTAGCGGGGTGTACGAG. The whole variable domain, filled in from reference TRBV2 and TRBJ2-7, reads EPEVTQTPSHQVTQMGQEVILRCVPISNHLYFYWYRQILGQKVEFLVSFYNNEISEKSEIFDDQFSVERPDGSNFTLKIRSTKLEDSAMYFCASRTSGVYEQYFGPGTRLTVT.

About this clone: The read gets to within 3 residues of the CDR3 end, and the germline J gene fills in the rest. This chain joins TRBV19 and TRBJ2-3, with 7 bases fitting TRBD1. The CDR3 contains 15 residues. Germline CDR1 LNHDA, CDR2 SQIVND (reference sequence). J lost 0 bases, V lost 3 bases, and 3 bases had no gene match. CDR3 protein: CASSITGASTDTQYF. CDR3 DNA, as far as it was read: TGTGCCAGTAGTATTACAGGGGCCAGCACAGATACG.

In regard to this clone: The CDR3 end is not reached by the read, which stops 3 residues before it; the germline J gene fills it in. This chain uses TRBV18 with TRBJ1-2; D remains unclear. The CDR3 is 15 residues long. Per the germline V gene, CDR1 is KGHSH and CDR2 is LQKENI. The CDR3 sequence is CASSPKRDNSHDYTF. CDR3 bases read: TGTGCCAGCTCACCCAAGCGGGATAATTCCCACGAC.

Concerning this clone: The read gets to within 3 residues of the CDR3 end, and the germline J gene fills in the rest. This chain uses TRBV29-1 with TRBJ1-2, with TRBD1 matching 7 bases. V gave up 5 bases and J gave up 6 bases; unmatched junction bases: 6. This CDR3 is built from 12 residues. Germline V gene sequence: CDR1 SQVTM, CDR2 ANQGSEA. The DNA read from the CDR3 is TGCAGCGTTCCAGACAGGGTAAATGGC. Translated, it gives CSVPDRVNG. The whole CDR3 sequence is CSVPDRVNGYTF.